This T cell receptor (beta chain) comes out of a study of cytomegalovirus exposure and HLA in healthy donors. Germline V gene data show CDR1 as MDHEN and CDR2 as SYDVKM. This CDR3 contains 12 residues. With 60 Vbeta and 13 Jbeta primers, the PCR was carried out. TCRdb keeps only in-frame clones here, not all; method: immunoSEQ multiplex PCR. In the table there are more than 100,000 clones, 77% of which are singletons. A note on this clone: At one boundary the junction diverges from the germline segment, which might be a read error.

Sequenced input: PBMCs. The rearrangement links TRBV28 to TRBJ1-5; no reliable D call. The origin of this receptor is a human donor in good health. The CDR3 bases are TGTGCCAGCAGTGTAAATACCCTACCCCGGCATTTT. The encoded protein is CASSVNTLPRHF.